The 30 T cell receptor beta chains listed next were all sequenced from one sample in a study of cytomegalovirus exposure and HLA in healthy donors. The study ran its PCR with 60 Vbeta and 13 Jbeta primers. Clones were sequenced by immunoSEQ multiplex PCR, and TCRdb holds only the in-frame ones, with some missing. This sample has fewer than 200,000 clones, with more than 80% found just once. Source material: PBMCs. The origin of the receptors is a woman under 30 in good health and CMV-seropositive.

The chain carries TRBV5-8 and TRBJ2-7, with 8 bases matching TRBD1. The CDR3 contains 15 residues. CDR1 and CDR2 from the germline V gene are SGHTS and YDEGEE. Trimming cost V 4 bases and J 0 bases; bases outside gene matches: 6. CDR3 in amino acids: CASSDYRGTSYEQYF. CDR3 nucleotide sequence: TGTGCCAGCAGCGACTACAGGGGGACCTCCTACGAGCAGTACTTC.

Comments on this clone: One junction end disagrees with the germline gene, perhaps due to a read error. The rearrangement links TRBV5-1 to TRBJ1-2; no clear D. The CDR3 consists of 13 residues. Looked up from germline, CDR1 is SGHRS and CDR2 is YFSETQ. CDR3 DNA sequence: TGCGCCAGCAGCTCTTCCGAGAACTATGGCTGCACCTTC. Its protein is CASSSSENYGCTF.

The gene calls are TRBV30 and TRBJ2-7; D perhaps matches TRBD1 (6 bases). V lost 0 bases and J 2 bases, leaving 8 bases between the germline ends. Germline values: CDR1 GTSNPN, CDR2 SVGIG (reference sequence). This CDR3 contains 13 residues. CDR3 DNA: TGTGCCTGGAGTGTTAGGGGGACCTACGAGCAGTACTTC. Translation gives CAWSVRGTYEQYF.

The V gene is TRBV4-1, the J gene TRBJ1-1, with TRBD1 as a possible D gene (6 bases). The CDR3 totals 18 residues. V was shortened by 4 bases and J by 4 bases, with 25 bases between the two germline ends. CDR1 is MGHRA, CDR2 YSYEKL, per germline. CDR3 in DNA: TGCGCCAGCAGCCTCAAACTCCGGGACAACCGGAATTTCACTGAAGCTTTCTTT. Protein product: CASSLKLRDNRNFTEAFF.

V gene TRBV6-5 combines with J gene TRBJ2-3; a weak D match, TRBD2 (5 bases). Germline V gene data show CDR1 as MNHEY and CDR2 as SVGAGI. The CDR3 is 14 residues long. V was pared by 10 bases and J by 3 bases, with 17 bases between. CDR3 coding DNA: TGTGCCACCTCCCCACTAATAGCGACAGATACGCAGTATTTT. This encodes CATSPLIATDTQYF.

The V call is TRBV27, the J call TRBJ2-1, with TRBD1 matching over 8 bases. The ends lost 5 bases at V and 5 bases at J; junction bases unmatched: 8. The CDR3 totals 15 residues. Looked up from germline, CDR1 is MNHEY and CDR2 is SMNVEV (reference sequence). Here the CDR3 DNA reads TGTGCCAGCAGTCCTAGACAGGGGATAGACAATGAGCAGTTCTTC. Amino acid sequence: CASSPRQGIDNEQFF.

V and J are TRBV15 and TRBJ1-2, with 8 bases aligning to TRBD1. CDR3 length: 15 residues. Germline V gene lookup returns CDR1 LNHNV and CDR2 YYDKDF (reference sequence). V shed 3 bases and J 3 bases; nucleotides not matched to a gene: 6. DNA for the CDR3: TGTGCCACCAGCAGGGAATTGACAGGGGACTATGGCTACACCTTC. This sequence encodes CATSRELTGDYGYTF.

The chain carries TRBV4-1 and TRBJ1-5; perhaps TRBD1 as D (6 bases). From germline, CDR1 is MGHRA and CDR2 YSYEKL. The CDR3 loop spans 15 amino acids. Deletions cut 2 bases from V and 4 bases from J, with 12 bases between. The CDR3 spells CASSQSGGLNQPQHF. The CDR3 DNA sequence: TGCGCCAGCAGCCAAAGCGGGGGGCTGAATCAGCCCCAGCATTTT.

The chain combines TRBV7-8 with TRBJ2-1; D is unclear. Germline CDR1 reads SGHVS; CDR2 reads FQNEAQ. Trimming removed 1 base at V and 8 bases at J, with 12 bases between. The CDR3 consists of 14 residues. The CDR3 is CASSLGAPIDEQFF. CDR3 bases: TGTGCCAGCAGCTTAGGGGCCCCCATCGATGAGCAGTTCTTC.

This rearrangement joins TRBV28 to TRBJ2-7; D unclear. The germline V and J ends were trimmed by 3 bases and 5 bases, with 11 bases remaining between them. CDR3 length equals 13 residues. Germline CDR1 MDHEN, CDR2 SYDVKM. For the CDR3, the DNA is TGTGCCAGCAGTTTTAGTGTCGTCGACGAGCAGTACTTC. Amino acid sequence: CASSFSVVDEQYF.

The chain recombines TRBV5-1 with TRBJ2-3; TRBD2 is a possible D gene (7 bases). The CDR3 runs 14 residues. Germline CDR1 is SGHRS and CDR2 is YFSETQ. V dropped 4 bases and J dropped 4 bases, with 13 bases sitting between them. The DNA of the CDR3 is TGCGCCAGCAGCGTGGGCGGGGGCCCAGATACGCAGTATTTT. Translation gives CASSVGGGPDTQYF. The complete variable domain, with remaining parts taken from reference TRBV5-1 and TRBJ2-3, reads KAGVTQTPRYLIKTRGQQVTLSCSPISGHRSVSWYQQTPGQGLQFLFEYFSETQRNKGNFPGRFSGRQFSNSRSEMNVSTLELGDSALYLCASSVGGGPDTQYFGPGTRLTVL.

The rearrangement links TRBV7-3 to TRBJ2-2, with 9 bases identical to TRBD1. CDR1 is SGHTA, CDR2 FQGTGA, per germline. The V segment lost 2 bases and the J segment 9 bases; nucleotides outside the gene matches: 7. The CDR3 totals 15 residues. For the CDR3, the DNA is TGTGCCAGCAGCTTACTGGGACAGGGACGATGGGAGCTGTTTTTT. Translation gives CASSLLGQGRWELFF.

The J gene is TRBJ1-3, the V gene TRBV15, with a weak D call TRBD1 (5 bases). V was clipped by 5 bases and J by 0 bases, with 8 bases between them. CDR1 is LNHNV, CDR2 YYDKDF, per germline (reference sequence). This CDR3 spans 14 amino acids. The CDR3 is CATSGAVSGNTIYF. CDR3 in DNA: TGTGCCACCAGCGGGGCGGTCTCTGGAAACACCATATATTTT.

This chain connects TRBV13 to TRBJ1-2; D not resolved. CDR3 size: 15 residues. Trimming shortened V by 2 bases and J by 3 bases, and 13 bases separated the two germline ends. From germline, CDR1 is PRHDT and CDR2 FYEKMQ (reference sequence). This CDR3 is CASSLLVESYYGYTF. In DNA form, the CDR3 reads TGTGCCAGCAGCTTATTGGTAGAAAGCTACTATGGCTACACCTTC.

On this clone itself: A junction end diverges from the germline sequence, so it may reflect a read error. The rearrangement joins TRBV5-6 to TRBJ2-7, with D perhaps TRBD2 (6 bases). CDR1 SGHDT and CDR2 YYEEEE come from the germline V gene. The CDR3 totals 13 residues. CDR3 bases: TGTGCCAGCAGCTTACGGGACTCCCACGAGCAGTACTTC. Its protein is CASSLRDSHEQYF. The full variable domain, completed using reference TRBV5-6 and TRBJ2-7, is DAGVTQSPTHLIKTRGQQVTLRCSPKSGHDTVSWYQQALGQGPQFIFQYYEEEERQRGNFPDRFSGHQFPNYSSELNVNALLLGDSALYLCASSLRDSHEQYFGPGTRLTVT.

The rearrangement links TRBV2 to TRBJ2-1; maybe TRBD1 (5 bases). Germline V gene data show CDR1 as SNHLY and CDR2 as FYNNEI. CDR3 size: 12 residues. The germline V and J ends were trimmed by 6 bases and 7 bases, with 10 bases remaining between them. The CDR3 here is CASSGHRNEQFF. As DNA, the CDR3 is TGTGCCAGCAGCGGTCACAGGAATGAGCAGTTCTTC. The complete variable domain, with remaining parts taken from reference TRBV2 and TRBJ2-1, reads EPEVTQTPSHQVTQMGQEVILRCVPISNHLYFYWYRQILGQKVEFLVSFYNNEISEKSEIFDDQFSVERPDGSNFTLKIRSTKLEDSAMYFCASSGHRNEQFFGPGTRLTVL.

The chain recombines TRBV9 with TRBJ1-6; maybe TRBD1 (6 bases). Germline-derived CDR1 and CDR2 are SGDLS and YYNGEE. This CDR3 is built from 15 residues. Between the trimmed V and J ends, which lost 3 bases and 3 bases, there was a span of 10 bases. CDR3 nucleotides: TGTGCCAGCAGCGCACAGGGACGCTATAATTCACCCCTCCACTTT. Its protein is CASSAQGRYNSPLHF.

Comments on this clone: This sample includes further DNA sequences coding for the same CDR3. The chain joins TRBV9 to TRBJ2-3; D remains ambiguous. Per the germline V gene, CDR1 is SGDLS and CDR2 is YYNGEE. The V gene lost 0 bases and the J gene lost 4 bases, with 6 bases spanning the gap. This CDR3 contains 13 residues. CDR3 DNA sequence: TGTGCCAGCAGCGTAGCAGGCTCAGATACGCAGTATTTT. Residues: CASSVAGSDTQYF.

This chain connects TRBV5-4 to TRBJ1-1, with 7 bases that match TRBD1. V gave up 4 bases and J gave up 7 bases; unmatched junction bases: 4. Germline values: CDR1 SGHNT, CDR2 YYREEE (reference sequence). CDR3 size: 12 residues. The DNA of the CDR3 is TGTGCCAGCAGCCTGGGACAGAATGAAGCTTTCTTT. Its protein product is CASSLGQNEAFF.

The chain carries TRBV2 and TRBJ1-2; D gene ambiguous. CDR3 length: 13 residues. Trimming left V 8 bases short and J 8 bases short, with 18 bases between. Germline CDR1 SNHLY, CDR2 FYNNEI. The DNA for the CDR3 is TGTGCCAGCCCGAAGGAGTTAACTTGGGGCTACACCTTC. It codes for CASPKELTWGYTF. The whole variable domain, remainder taken from reference TRBV2 and TRBJ1-2, is EPEVTQTPSHQVTQMGQEVILRCVPISNHLYFYWYRQILGQKVEFLVSFYNNEISEKSEIFDDQFSVERPDGSNFTLKIRSTKLEDSAMYFCASPKELTWGYTFGSGTRLTVV.

The V gene is TRBV29-1, the J gene TRBJ2-5; D is possibly TRBD2 (5 bases). The CDR3 consists of 13 residues. V lost 1 base and J 7 bases, leaving 13 bases between the germline ends. The germline gives CDR1 SQVTM, CDR2 ANQGSEA. Here the CDR3 reads CSVEAGPGGTQYF. As DNA, the CDR3 is TGCAGCGTTGAAGCGGGCCCTGGAGGGACCCAGTACTTC.

The chain joins TRBV5-4 to TRBJ2-3; 8 bases map to TRBD2. This CDR3 has 16 residues. The J segment lost 6 bases and the V segment lost 2 bases, leaving 11 bases of the junction unmatched. Germline V gene data show CDR1 as SGHNT and CDR2 as YYREEE (reference sequence). CDR3 loop: CASSFVGGGGRDTQYF. CDR3 coding DNA: TGTGCCAGCAGCTTTGTGGGTGGCGGGGGGCGGGATACGCAGTATTTT.

The chain combines TRBV5-1 with TRBJ1-1, with D possibly being TRBD1 (6 bases). Germline V gene data show CDR1 as SGHRS and CDR2 as YFSETQ. Trimming left V 6 bases short and J 1 base short, with 13 bases between. This CDR3 spans 14 amino acids. CDR3 residues: CASNGRGGNTEAFF. The DNA of the CDR3 is TGCGCCAGCAACGGGAGGGGGGGGAACACTGAAGCTTTCTTT.

The table lists this clone with a count of one. The rearrangement joins TRBV6-5 to TRBJ2-7, with D possibly TRBD1 on 6 matching bases. Trimming shortened V by 6 bases and J by 3 bases, and 18 bases separated the two germline ends. Germline CDR1 is MNHEY and CDR2 is SVGAGI. The CDR3 loop spans 15 amino acids. In nucleotides, the CDR3 is TGTGCCAGCAGACCCGCCCGGGACACCTACTACGAGCAGTACTTC. This translates into CASRPARDTYYEQYF.

This chain links TRBV6-5 with TRBJ1-2, with a tentative D call TRBD1 (6 bases). The CDR3 has 16 residues. Germline V lookup: CDR1 MNHEY, CDR2 SVGAGI. V lost 0 bases to trimming and J lost 8 bases, with 19 bases between them. CDR3 bases: TGTGCCAGCAGTTACTCCCTGGGGCAGGGGAAAGGAGGCTACACCTTC. It specifies CASSYSLGQGKGGYTF.

The rearrangement uses TRBV27 and TRBJ1-1; D remains unclear. The length of the CDR3 is 14 residues. Trimming removed 3 bases at V and 5 bases at J, with 13 bases between. CDR1 and CDR2 from the germline V gene are MNHEY and SMNVEV (reference sequence). The CDR3 sequence: CASSLEGIFTEAFF. As DNA, the CDR3 is TGTGCCAGCAGTTTGGAGGGAATATTTACTGAAGCTTTCTTT.

This chain links TRBV9 with TRBJ2-1; no reliable D call. Germline CDR1 is SGDLS and CDR2 is YYNGEE. The ends were cut back, 5 bases at V and 0 bases at J, with 15 bases in the middle. This CDR3 comprises 16 residues. The CDR3 reads CASSSGSSSSYNEQFF. The CDR3 nucleotides read TGTGCCAGCAGTTCTGGGTCCTCTAGCTCCTACAATGAGCAGTTCTTC. The complete variable domain, with remaining parts taken from reference TRBV9 and TRBJ2-1, reads DSGVTQTPKHLITATGQRVTLRCSPRSGDLSVYWYQQSLDQGLQFLIQYYNGEERAKGNILERFSAQQFPDLHSELNLSSLELGDSALYFCASSSGSSSSYNEQFFGPGTRLTVL.

The chain uses TRBV9 and TRBJ2-1, with TRBD2 matching 13 bases. Germline-derived CDR1 and CDR2 are SGDLS and YYNGEE. With 3 bases clipped from V and 10 bases from J, the junction kept 7 bases outside the gene matches. CDR3 size: 15 residues. The CDR3 sequence is CASSGRTSGGLEQFF. The CDR3 DNA is TGTGCCAGCAGCGGGCGGACTAGCGGGGGCCTCGAGCAGTTCTTC.

J is TRBJ1-3 and V is TRBV5-8; TRBD1 might be the D (5 bases). Germline loops: CDR1 SGHTS, CDR2 YDEGEE. The CDR3 totals 15 residues. The V end was cut by 4 bases, the J end by 0 bases, with 11 bases between. CDR3 in amino acids: CASSLGTVSGNTIYF. CDR3 coding DNA: TGTGCCAGCAGCCTCGGGACTGTCTCTGGAAACACCATATATTTT.

CDR3 sequence (DNA): TGTGCCAGTAGTATGGGGGAGGGATCGGCAGATACGCAGTATTTT. It is translated as CASSMGEGSADTQYF. The V call is TRBV19, the J call TRBJ2-3; 7 bases align to TRBD2. The CDR3 runs 15 residues. Trimming removed 3 bases from V and 4 bases from J; junction bases left unmatched: 7. The germline V gene has CDR1 LNHDA and CDR2 SQIVND (reference sequence).